The 20 T cell receptor beta chains in this list originate from one sample, sequenced in a study of blood T cell repertoires in COVID-19. Only in-frame clones appear in the TCRdb table, and some are missing; sequencing was by immunoSEQ multiplex PCR. There are just under 350,000 clones in the sample; around 83% occur only once, and 2.5% to 3% lies in the top ten. Source material: peripheral blood. The receptors were sampled from a young man with active or convalescent COVID-19.

This clone was counted a single time. V usage is TRBV6-2 or TRBV6-3 and J usage is TRBJ2-1; 9 positions match TRBD1. Losses at the gene ends were 6 bases for V and 3 bases for J; bases not matched to a gene: 18. The germline V gene has CDR1 MNHEY and CDR2 SVGEGT. The CDR3 runs to 19 residues. CDR3: CASSLRPVGTGSFYNEQFF. CDR3 in DNA: TGTGCCAGCAGCCTACGGCCAGTAGGGACAGGGTCTTTCTACAATGAGCAGTTCTTC.

The chain carries TRBV6-2 or TRBV6-3 and TRBJ2-7, with 10 bases matching TRBD1. This CDR3 contains 14 residues. The germline CDR1 and CDR2 sequences are MNHEY and SVGEGT. Trimming removed 6 bases from V and 7 bases from J; junction bases left unmatched: 9. The CDR3 reads CASSARDRGREQYF. As DNA, the CDR3 is TGTGCCAGCAGCGCCCGGGACAGGGGTAGGGAGCAGTACTTC.

The chain carries TRBV6-2 or TRBV6-3 and TRBJ2-3, with D perhaps matching TRBD2 (7 bases). Germline CDR1 MNHEY, CDR2 SVGEGT. V lost 5 bases and J lost 7, with 22 bases in between. The CDR3 length is 16 residues. The CDR3 nucleotides are TGTGCCAGCAGTCCGGTGGAAAGGGGGGGACTATATACGCAGTATTTT. It encodes CASSPVERGGLYTQYF.

The chain is built from TRBV18 and TRBJ2-7; the match to TRBD1 covers 7 bases. In germline, CDR1 is KGHSH, CDR2 LQKENI. Trimming cost V 3 bases and J 2 bases; bases outside gene matches: 4. This CDR3 comprises 14 residues. CDR3: CASSPGTATYEQYF. For the CDR3, the DNA is TGTGCCAGCTCACCCGGGACAGCGACCTACGAGCAGTACTTC.

The gene calls are TRBV24-1 and TRBJ1-1; no firm D call. This CDR3 has 11 amino acids. Trimming removed 4 bases at V and 11 bases at J, with 10 bases between. CDR1 is KGHDR, CDR2 SFDVKD, per germline. CDR3 in DNA: TGTGCCACCAGTGAGGGAGGTAGGGCTTTCTTT. Translation: CATSEGGRAFF.

V gene TRBV19 combines with J gene TRBJ2-6, with D perhaps TRBD2 (6 bases). This CDR3 spans 16 amino acids. Per germline, CDR1 LNHDA and CDR2 SQIVND (reference sequence). V lost 6 bases and J 2 bases, leaving 14 bases between the germline ends. CDR3 sequence: CASRTFGEAGANVLTF. The CDR3 coding sequence is TGTGCCAGTAGAACTTTTGGGGAGGCTGGGGCCAACGTCCTGACTTTC.

The rearrangement uses TRBV6-2 or TRBV6-3 and TRBJ1-2, with a possible D match to TRBD1 (6 bases). Germline V gene data show CDR1 as MNHEY and CDR2 as SVGEGT. V shed 0 bases and J shed 6 bases, with 11 bases lying between them. The CDR3 runs to 14 residues. The CDR3 DNA reads TGTGCCAGCAGTTACTCGGGGGCCCGCGATGGCTACACCTTC. It codes for CASSYSGARDGYTF.

V gene TRBV5-1 combines with J gene TRBJ2-7; TRBD1 aligns across 8 bases. Germline CDR1 is SGHRS and CDR2 is YFSETQ. V was clipped by 0 bases and J by 6 bases; unmatched bases: 8. This CDR3 comprises 15 residues. CDR3 protein: CASSLDTGGLPEQYF. In DNA, the CDR3 is TGCGCCAGCAGCTTGGATACAGGGGGTCTCCCCGAGCAGTACTTC.

Only a few counts were recorded for this clone. The chain combines TRBV21-1 with TRBJ1-2; the D call in the table, TRBD1, was not verified against the DNA. TRBV21-1 is flagged as a pseudogene. This CDR3 comprises 18 residues. The CDR3 region has the DNA TGTGCCAGCAGGGGGGACAGGGTTAAGGAGTCACCTAACTATGGCTACACCTTC. It specifies CASRGDRVKESPNYGYTF.

The table lists this clone with a few counts. V is TRBV4-3 and J is TRBJ2-3; TRBD2 agrees at 9 bases. CDR1 and CDR2 (germline): LGHNA, YSLEER. This CDR3 region has 17 residues. The V and J ends lost 6 bases and 5 bases, in that order; junction bases with no gene match: 15. The CDR3 nucleotides read TGCGCCAGCAGTCCTGGCGGGGGGGCCGTTCGTCGAGATACGCAGTATTTT. Protein product: CASSPGGGAVRRDTQYF.

This sequence joins TRBV18 and TRBJ2-2, with D possibly being TRBD1 (6 bases). Trimming cost V 3 bases and J 1 base, with 12 bases left between them. The CDR3 has 16 amino acids. Germline CDR1 KGHSH, CDR2 LQKENI. CDR3 sequence: CASSPSQGQNTGELFF. The CDR3 nucleotides are TGTGCCAGCTCACCCTCGCAGGGGCAGAACACCGGGGAGCTGTTTTTT.

J is TRBJ2-1 and V is TRBV28; 10 positions match TRBD1. With 5 bases clipped from V and 2 bases from J, the junction kept 6 bases outside the gene matches. This CDR3 contains 16 residues. The germline V gene has CDR1 MDHEN and CDR2 SYDVKM. The CDR3 coding sequence is TGTGCCAGCAGTCCCGGCGGGACAGGGGCCTACAATGAGCAGTTCTTC. Protein product: CASSPGGTGAYNEQFF.

The V and J genes are TRBV6-4 and TRBJ2-2; 10 bases match TRBD1. Germline V gene sequence: CDR1 MRHNA, CDR2 SNTAGT. V shed 5 bases, J shed 5 bases, and the junction held 8 bases outside the gene matches. CDR3 length: 16 residues. CDR3 nucleotide sequence: TGTGCCAGCAGTCCGAGGACAGGGGGAAATACCGGGGAGCTGTTTTTT. Its protein product is CASSPRTGGNTGELFF.

This clone was seen a few times. The rearrangement links TRBV11-3 to TRBJ2-1, with TRBD2 matching 10 bases. The V segment lost 5 bases and the J segment 4 bases; nucleotides outside the gene matches: 5. The CDR3 sequence is 15 residues long. Germline V gene sequence: CDR1 SGHNT, CDR2 YENEEA. CDR3 in DNA: TGTGCCAGCAGCCTGGGAGCGGGGGGGTACAATGAGCAGTTCTTC. Translated: CASSLGAGGYNEQFF.

The chain has TRBV7-2 and TRBJ2-7, with TRBD2 as a possible D gene (7 bases). Trimming left V 6 bases short and J 0 bases short, with 12 bases between. CDR3 length: 14 amino acids. CDR1 SGHTA and CDR2 FQGNSA come from the germline V gene. CDR3 amino acids: CASRRGGTSYEQYF. In DNA, the CDR3 is TGTGCCAGCAGGAGGGGGGGCACCTCCTACGAGCAGTACTTC.

The rearrangement uses TRBV11-3 and TRBJ2-5, with D tentatively TRBD1 (6 bases). The CDR3 length is 14 residues. CDR1 SGHNT and CDR2 YENEEA come from the germline V gene. The V gene lost 5 bases and the J gene lost 7 bases, with 17 bases spanning the gap. DNA of the CDR3: TGTGCCAGCAGCCGGACTCCGCTCAGGGGGACCCAGTACTTC. Protein: CASSRTPLRGTQYF.

V gene TRBV10-3 combines with J gene TRBJ2-3, with 7 bases aligning to TRBD2. The CDR3 runs to 15 residues. Trimming at V came to 5 bases and at J to 4 bases, leaving 9 bases not matched to a gene. Germline assignment: CDR1 ENHRY and CDR2 SYGVKD. In DNA form, the CDR3 reads TGTGCCATCAGTAAGGCGGGAGACGGGGCAGATACGCAGTATTTT. Its protein product is CAISKAGDGADTQYF.

The chain links TRBV18 to TRBJ2-1, with TRBD1 as a possible D gene (6 bases). The CDR3 covers 16 residues. Trimming stripped 0 bases from V and 0 bases from J, with 9 bases between. CDR1 is KGHSH, CDR2 LQKENI, per germline. The CDR3, as DNA: TGTGCCAGCTCACCACCGGCAGGGGTCTCCTACAATGAGCAGTTCTTC. This codes for CASSPPAGVSYNEQFF.

This chain connects TRBV4-3 to TRBJ1-1; D perhaps matches TRBD1 (6 bases). This CDR3 region has 16 residues. CDR1 is LGHNA, CDR2 YSLEER, per germline. Trimming pared 1 base from V and 2 bases from J, leaving 14 bases between. DNA for the CDR3: TGCGCCAGCAGCCAAGGGGGGCGGGGGGCAAACACTGAAGCTTTCTTT. Translation: CASSQGGRGANTEAFF.

This clone was recorded once. The genes are TRBV3-1 (or the pseudogene TRBV3-2) and TRBJ1-2, with 7 bases matching TRBD1. CDR1 is LGHDT, CDR2 YNNKEL, per germline (reference sequence). V lost 6 bases, J lost 7 bases, and 2 bases stayed unmatched. This CDR3 has 11 amino acids. The CDR3 loop reads CASRKGAGYTF. The CDR3 bases are TGTGCCAGCAGAAAGGGGGCTGGCTACACCTTC.